What follows are 30 T cell receptor beta chains derived from one specimen sequenced in a study of cytotoxic CD8 clonotypes in ibrutinib-treated CLL. TCRdb's copy holds only in-frame clones and misses some; the assay was immunoSEQ multiplex PCR. In the table there are 100,000 to 150,000 clones, approximately 83% of which are singletons. Here the sequenced sample was PBMCs, taken after 24 months of ibrutinib treatment. The source is a human donor with chronic lymphocytic leukemia.

In its sample, this clone was seen a few times. The J gene is TRBJ1-1, the V gene TRBV11-2; TRBD1 agrees at 11 bases. Germline V lookup: CDR1 SGHAT, CDR2 FQNNGV. The CDR3 has 13 amino acids. Germline trimming cut 5 bases from V and 9 bases from J; bases unmatched to any gene: 5. This CDR3 is CASSPRTGGQAFF. The CDR3 coding sequence is TGTGCCAGCAGCCCCCGGACAGGGGGCCAAGCTTTCTTT. The variable domain in full, with the rest retrieved from reference TRBV11-2 and TRBJ1-1, is EAGVAQSPRYKIIEKRQSVAFWCNPISGHATLYWYQQILGQGPKLLIQFQNNGVVDDSQLPKDRFSAERLKGVDSTLKIQPAKLEDSAVYLCASSPRTGGQAFFGQGTRLTVV.

J is TRBJ1-5 and V is TRBV7-9; TRBD1 is a possible D gene (5 bases). This CDR3 region has 14 residues. The V end lost 3 bases, the J end lost 3 bases, and 9 bases lay between the germline ends. Germline V gives CDR1 SEHNR, CDR2 FQNEAQ (reference sequence). The DNA for the CDR3 is TGTGCCAGCAGCTTCCTGGGGCTCAATCAGCCCCAGCATTTT. It yields the protein CASSFLGLNQPQHF.

The CDR3 DNA sequence: TGTGCCATCAGTGAGTCGCCAGCCTCCTACGAGCAGTACTTC. Its translation is CAISESPASYEQYF. The V and J genes are TRBV10-3 and TRBJ2-7; D not resolved. The CDR3 covers 14 residues. Trimming left V 0 bases short and J 0 bases short, with 6 bases between. Germline V gives CDR1 ENHRY, CDR2 SYGVKD.

This chain links TRBV5-4 with TRBJ2-7; D is uncertain. Germline V gives CDR1 SGHNT, CDR2 YYREEE (reference sequence). Trimming left V 0 bases short and J 4 bases short, with 11 bases between. This CDR3 region has 14 residues. In DNA form, the CDR3 reads TGTGCCAGCAGCTTGGATGGCGGTAAATACGAGCAGTACTTC. Protein product: CASSLDGGKYEQYF.

J is TRBJ1-4 and V is TRBV28; D is ambiguous. The V end was cut by 4 bases, the J end by 5 bases, with 11 bases between. Germline lookup yields CDR1 MDHEN and CDR2 SYDVKM. This CDR3 is 14 amino acids long. The CDR3 region is CASSYRWANEKLFF. The CDR3 nucleotides are TGTGCCAGCAGTTACCGATGGGCGAATGAAAAACTGTTTTTT.

This clone showed up just a few times. The CDR3 nucleotides are TGTGCCAGCAGCCCGACTAGCGGGAACAATGAGCAGTTCTTC. Translation gives CASSPTSGNNEQFF. The gene calls are TRBV7-3 and TRBJ2-1; 11 bases line up with TRBD2. The ends lost 5 bases at V and 5 bases at J; junction bases unmatched: 2. The CDR3 has 14 amino acids. CDR1 and CDR2 from the germline V gene are SGHTA and FQGTGA.

This chain connects TRBV27 to TRBJ1-2, with 9 bases identical to TRBD1. Germline CDR1 and CDR2: MNHEY and SMNVEV (reference sequence). The CDR3 sequence is 14 residues long. The V segment lost 5 bases and the J segment 1 base; nucleotides outside the gene matches: 2. This chain's CDR3 is CASSGTGFNYGYTF. CDR3 nucleotides: TGTGCCAGCAGTGGGACAGGGTTTAACTATGGCTACACCTTC.

This rearrangement joins TRBV28 to TRBJ2-7, with D unresolved. Trimming removed 2 bases at V and 2 bases at J, with 7 bases between. The CDR3 covers 13 residues. Germline CDR1 is MDHEN and CDR2 is SYDVKM. The CDR3 DNA is TGTGCCAGCAGTTTACCCGGCCCCTACGAGCAGTACTTC. As protein: CASSLPGPYEQYF.

The genes are TRBV19 and TRBJ1-5; no definite D call. The germline V gene encodes CDR1 LNHDA and CDR2 SQIVND (reference sequence). V lost 5 bases, J lost 1 base, and 15 bases lay in between. The CDR3 has 16 residues. Here the CDR3 reads CASSSVDGFSNQPQHF. CDR3 nucleotides: TGTGCCAGTAGTTCCGTGGACGGTTTCAGCAATCAGCCCCAGCATTTT. Full variable domain (missing parts from reference TRBV19 and TRBJ1-5): DGGITQSPKYLFRKEGQNVTLSCEQNLNHDAMYWYRQDPGQGLRLIYYSQIVNDFQKGDIAEGYSVSREKKESFPLTVTSAQKNPTAFYLCASSSVDGFSNQPQHFGDGTRLSIL.

The V call is TRBV7-3, the J call TRBJ1-2; 8 bases align to TRBD1. The J segment lost 6 bases and the V segment lost 4 bases, leaving 10 bases of the junction unmatched. This CDR3 comprises 15 residues. CDR1 and CDR2 from the germline V gene are SGHTA and FQGTGA. CDR3 sequence reads: CASSSQSGGTDGYTF. The CDR3 DNA reads TGTGCCAGCAGCTCTCAATCAGGGGGCACGGATGGCTACACCTTC.

The CDR3 DNA follows: TGCGCCAGCAGCCAAGGCCCTCGAGGGGGCTACGAGCAGTACTTC. Its protein is CASSQGPRGGYEQYF. V gene TRBV4-1 combines with J gene TRBJ2-7; D might be TRBD1 (6 bases). V was shortened by 1 base and J by 3 bases, with 13 bases between the two germline ends. This CDR3 is built from 15 residues. Germline CDR1 reads MGHRA; CDR2 reads YSYEKL.

The chain is built from TRBV9 and TRBJ1-2; possibly TRBD1 for D (5 bases). The germline V gene has CDR1 SGDLS and CDR2 YYNGEE. Trimming removed 2 bases at V and 3 bases at J, with 8 bases between. This CDR3 comprises 13 residues. In nucleotides, the CDR3 is TGTGCCAGCAGCGTCGGGACCGACTATGGCTACACCTTC. Encoded protein: CASSVGTDYGYTF.

The V gene is TRBV5-8, the J gene TRBJ1-1; TRBD1 is a possible D gene (6 bases). CDR1 SGHTS and CDR2 YDEGEE come from the germline V gene. V was trimmed by 2 bases and J by 0 bases, leaving 20 bases between them. The CDR3 has 18 amino acids. CDR3 DNA sequence: TGTGCCAGCAGCTTAGGGACCAGCGGACAGAGCATGAACACTGAAGCTTTCTTT. It is translated as CASSLGTSGQSMNTEAFF.

The J gene is TRBJ2-2, the V gene TRBV19; 7 bases fit TRBD2. The trim removed 5 bases at V and 4 bases at J, leaving 4 bases unmatched. The CDR3 length is 14 residues. Germline V gives CDR1 LNHDA, CDR2 SQIVND (reference sequence). The CDR3 region has the DNA TGTGCCAGTAGTCAGGGAGGGTTCACCGGGGAGCTGTTTTTT. Translated, it gives CASSQGGFTGELFF. Filled out from reference TRBV19 and TRBJ2-2, the complete variable domain reads DGGITQSPKYLFRKEGQNVTLSCEQNLNHDAMYWYRQDPGQGLRLIYYSQIVNDFQKGDIAEGYSVSREKKESFPLTVTSAQKNPTAFYLCASSQGGFTGELFFGEGSRLTVL.

J is TRBJ1-1 and V is TRBV6-1; D is ambiguous. This CDR3 has 13 residues. V lost 3 bases and J 6 bases, leaving 11 bases between the germline ends. Germline CDR1 reads MNHNS; CDR2 reads SASEGT. The CDR3 coding sequence is TGTGCCAGCAGTGATATTGGGAGGTCTGAAGCTTTCTTT. Translation gives CASSDIGRSEAFF.

This clone appeared once. This chain links TRBV2 with TRBJ2-3; D gene uncertain. This CDR3 is 12 amino acids long. Looked up from germline, CDR1 is SNHLY and CDR2 is FYNNEI. V gave up 4 bases and J gave up 4 bases, with 6 bases separating them. The CDR3 DNA follows: TGTGCCAGCAGTGTGAACCCAGATACGCAGTATTTT. Protein sequence: CASSVNPDTQYF.

This clone was observed a handful of times. This sequence joins TRBV30 and TRBJ2-1; D perhaps matches TRBD1 (5 bases). In germline, CDR1 is GTSNPN, CDR2 SVGIG (reference sequence). Trimming removed 2 bases at V and 5 bases at J, with 16 bases between. The CDR3 totals 15 residues. In DNA, the CDR3 is TGTGCCTGGAGTCATTTAGGGGCAAGAAACAATGAGCAGTTCTTC. This gives the protein CAWSHLGARNNEQFF. The entire variable domain, with the rest obtained from reference TRBV30 and TRBJ2-1, is as follows: SQTIHQWPATLVQPVGSPLSLECTVEGTSNPNLYWYRQAAGRGLQLLFYSVGIGQISSEVPQNLSASRPQDRQFILSSKKLLLSDSGFYLCAWSHLGARNNEQFFGPGTRLTVL.

The chain recombines TRBV5-1 with TRBJ2-3; TRBD2 matches at 9 bases. Germline lookup yields CDR1 SGHRS and CDR2 YFSETQ. V lost 0 bases, J lost 1 base, and 9 bases stayed unmatched. The CDR3 runs to 18 residues. CDR3 protein: CASSLALAGPRGTDTQYF. DNA for the CDR3: TGCGCCAGCAGCTTGGCGCTAGCGGGGCCGCGCGGCACAGATACGCAGTATTTT.

The rearrangement links TRBV9 to TRBJ2-6; 7 bases map to TRBD1. Looked up from germline, CDR1 is SGDLS and CDR2 is YYNGEE. The CDR3 length is 17 residues. Losses at the gene ends were 1 base for V and 0 bases for J; bases not matched to a gene: 4. The CDR3 DNA sequence: TGTGCCAGCAGCGTATACAGGGGAAGCTCTGGGGCCAACGTCCTGACTTTC. Protein product: CASSVYRGSSGANVLTF.

The J gene is TRBJ2-5, the V gene TRBV5-1; no clear D gene. From germline, CDR1 is SGHRS and CDR2 YFSETQ. The ends were cut back, 6 bases at V and 5 bases at J, with 17 bases in the middle. The CDR3 consists of 14 residues. The DNA of the CDR3 is TGCGCCAGCAACCCTGGGCAGGTGCGGGAGACCCAGTACTTC. It specifies CASNPGQVRETQYF.

The chain combines TRBV11-2 with TRBJ1-4; D possibly corresponds to TRBD1 (6 bases). The CDR3 runs 15 residues. Trimming shortened V by 8 bases and J by 8 bases, and 21 bases separated the two germline ends. Germline V CDR1 and CDR2: SGHAT, FQNNGV. This chain's CDR3 is CASRIRGAQSEKLFF. The CDR3 DNA sequence: TGTGCCAGCCGAATCCGGGGGGCTCAAAGCGAAAAACTGTTTTTT.

The gene calls are TRBV6-1 and TRBJ2-7; TRBD1 aligns across 9 bases. The germline V gene encodes CDR1 MNHNS and CDR2 SASEGT. The CDR3 runs to 14 residues. The junction had 6 bases not matched to a gene; V was cut back by 6 bases and J by 3 bases. CDR3: CASRSGTGIYEQYF. As DNA, the CDR3 is TGTGCCAGCAGGTCTGGGACAGGGATCTACGAGCAGTACTTC.

The V call is TRBV18, the J call TRBJ1-4; D is uncertain. V shed 6 bases and J shed 7 bases, with 12 bases lying between them. The CDR3 consists of 13 residues. Germline V lookup: CDR1 KGHSH, CDR2 LQKENI. In nucleotides, the CDR3 is TGTGCCAGCTCCCCGGTTCGAGGTGAAAAACTGTTTTTT. This encodes CASSPVRGEKLFF.

The chain has TRBV18 and TRBJ1-1; no firm D call. The CDR3 contains 13 residues. V shed 5 bases and J shed 5 bases, with 12 bases lying between them. Germline V gives CDR1 KGHSH, CDR2 LQKENI. DNA of the CDR3: TGTGCCAGCTCAATCAGCTTCGGAACTGAAGCTTTCTTT. Its protein is CASSISFGTEAFF.

The gene calls are TRBV18 and TRBJ1-1; possibly TRBD1 for D (6 bases). Germline CDR1 reads KGHSH; CDR2 reads LQKENI. The CDR3 extends over 15 amino acids. Between the trimmed V and J ends, which lost 2 bases and 2 bases, there was a span of 12 bases. The CDR3 DNA reads as TGTGCCAGCTCACCAAGATCACAGGGAAACACTGAAGCTTTCTTT. The encoded protein is CASSPRSQGNTEAFF.

The V and J genes are TRBV5-1 and TRBJ1-5; D is ambiguous. CDR3 length: 17 residues. Germline V gene sequence: CDR1 SGHRS, CDR2 YFSETQ. Between the trimmed V and J ends, which lost 0 bases and 7 bases, there was a span of 20 bases. The CDR3 sequence is CASSLEYPGGSGQPQHF. The CDR3 bases are TGCGCCAGCAGCTTGGAGTATCCGGGCGGGTCGGGACAGCCCCAGCATTTT.

The V and J genes are TRBV5-6 and TRBJ1-5; D unclear. The CDR3 length is 17 residues. Germline values: CDR1 SGHDT, CDR2 YYEEEE. V gave up 4 bases and J gave up 3 bases, with 20 bases separating them. CDR3 nucleotides: TGTGCCAGCAGCCCCCCCGGGGAGGGTGACGACAATCAGCCCCAGCATTTT. Residues: CASSPPGEGDDNQPQHF.

The genes are TRBV5-1 and TRBJ1-2; maybe TRBD1 (5 bases). The CDR3 is 13 amino acids. V lost 0 bases and J 4 bases, leaving 7 bases between the germline ends. The germline V gene encodes CDR1 SGHRS and CDR2 YFSETQ. This CDR3 reads CASSLGDGYGYTF. CDR3 nucleotide sequence: TGCGCCAGCAGCTTGGGGGACGGCTATGGCTACACCTTC.

This chain connects TRBV9 to TRBJ2-7; D gene uncertain. In germline, CDR1 is SGDLS, CDR2 YYNGEE. This CDR3 has 11 amino acids. V lost 4 bases, J lost 2 bases, and 4 bases lay in between. For the CDR3, the DNA is TGTGCCAGCAGCCCCCCCTACGAGCAGTACTTC. Its translation: CASSPPYEQYF.

This rearrangement joins TRBV7-3 to TRBJ2-1; tentatively, D is TRBD1 (5 bases). V lost 1 base, J lost 6 bases, and 16 bases lay in between. CDR1 and CDR2 from the germline V gene are SGHTA and FQGTGA. The CDR3 has 16 amino acids. This CDR3 reads CASSLSGPGKSNEQFF. The CDR3 nucleotides read TGTGCCAGCAGCTTAAGTGGCCCAGGGAAGAGCAATGAGCAGTTCTTC.